The 8 T cell receptor beta chains listed next were all sequenced from one sample in a study of regulatory dendritic cells for organ transplantation. The assay was immunoSEQ multiplex PCR, and TCRdb's table has in-frame clones only and misses some. This sample has 20,000 to 25,000 clones, with roughly 69% found just once. Sequenced material: memory CD4+ T cells from blood. The subset: CD45RO+ memory T cells. Receptor source: a human donor in good health.

This clone was seen once. This chain connects TRBV9 to TRBJ2-7; the D gene is possibly TRBD1 (6 bases). The CDR3 length is 14 residues. The V gene's germline CDR1 is SGDLS and CDR2 YYNGEE. Between the trimmed V and J ends, which lost 2 bases and 5 bases, there was a span of 14 bases. CDR3 nucleotide sequence: TGTGCCAGCAGCGTTGGGGGCGCGAGCGACGAGCAGTACTTC. It translates to CASSVGGASDEQYF.

This chain uses TRBV2 with TRBJ1-5; no clear D gene. CDR1 SNHLY and CDR2 FYNNEI come from the germline V gene. Trimming took 3 bases from V and 4 from J, leaving 7 bases between them. This CDR3 has 13 amino acids. The CDR3: CASSDTVNQPQHF. CDR3 bases: TGTGCCAGCAGTGATACAGTTAATCAGCCCCAGCATTTT.

V and J are TRBV7-9 and TRBJ2-3; 9 bases line up with TRBD1. The CDR3 has 16 residues. CDR1 SEHNR and CDR2 FQNEAQ come from the germline V gene (reference sequence). Unmatched junction bases numbered 9, after V lost 3 bases and J lost 5 bases. The CDR3 here is CASSLLRGTGIDTQYF. The CDR3 nucleotides read TGTGCCAGCAGCTTGTTACGGGGGACAGGGATAGATACGCAGTATTTT.

The rearrangement joins TRBV5-6 to TRBJ2-1, with unresolved D. The V gene lost 1 base and the J gene lost 3 bases, with 11 bases spanning the gap. The CDR3 covers 15 residues. The V gene's germline CDR1 is SGHDT and CDR2 YYEEEE. CDR3 coding DNA: TGTGCCAGCAGCTTGTTATCCTCCGGCTACAATGAGCAGTTCTTC. Translating it yields CASSLLSSGYNEQFF. Supplemented by reference TRBV5-6 and TRBJ2-1, the full variable domain reads DAGVTQSPTHLIKTRGQQVTLRCSPKSGHDTVSWYQQALGQGPQFIFQYYEEEERQRGNFPDRFSGHQFPNYSSELNVNALLLGDSALYLCASSLLSSGYNEQFFGPGTRLTVL.

This rearrangement joins TRBV7-2 to TRBJ2-3; D perhaps matches TRBD1 (6 bases). This CDR3 has 13 residues. Germline V gene lookup returns CDR1 SGHTA and CDR2 FQGNSA. Trimming removed 1 base at V and 4 bases at J, with 6 bases between. The CDR3 sequence: CASSLDRADTQYF. CDR3 sequence (DNA): TGTGCCAGCAGCTTAGACAGGGCAGATACGCAGTATTTT.

This chain uses TRBV11-3 with TRBJ1-5; D perhaps matches TRBD1 (6 bases). Germline V lookup: CDR1 SGHNT, CDR2 YENEEA. This CDR3 has 13 amino acids. V dropped 0 bases and J dropped 6 bases, with 6 bases sitting between them. Written as DNA, the CDR3 is TGTGCCAGCAGCTTAGACAGGGGTCAGCCCCAGCATTTT. Translation: CASSLDRGQPQHF.

Turning to this clone: This sample also contains other DNA sequences that code for the same CDR3. The V gene is TRBV18, the J gene TRBJ2-7; 7 nucleotides match TRBD1. Germline V CDR1 and CDR2: KGHSH, LQKENI. The CDR3 has 14 residues. The trim removed 6 bases at V and 0 bases at J, leaving 5 bases unmatched. The CDR3 nucleotides are TGTGCCAGCTCGCCTACAGGGGCCTCCTACGAGCAGTACTTC. As protein: CASSPTGASYEQYF.

DNA of the CDR3: TGTGCCAGCAGCGGCGGGGACTATCGGCTATTTTCACCCCTCCACTTT. The encoded protein is CASSGGDYRLFSPLHF. The chain combines TRBV7-2 with TRBJ1-6; TRBD1 is a possible D gene (5 bases). Deletions cut 5 bases from V and 9 bases from J, with 20 bases between. The CDR3 is made up of 16 amino acids. Germline CDR1 SGHTA, CDR2 FQGNSA.